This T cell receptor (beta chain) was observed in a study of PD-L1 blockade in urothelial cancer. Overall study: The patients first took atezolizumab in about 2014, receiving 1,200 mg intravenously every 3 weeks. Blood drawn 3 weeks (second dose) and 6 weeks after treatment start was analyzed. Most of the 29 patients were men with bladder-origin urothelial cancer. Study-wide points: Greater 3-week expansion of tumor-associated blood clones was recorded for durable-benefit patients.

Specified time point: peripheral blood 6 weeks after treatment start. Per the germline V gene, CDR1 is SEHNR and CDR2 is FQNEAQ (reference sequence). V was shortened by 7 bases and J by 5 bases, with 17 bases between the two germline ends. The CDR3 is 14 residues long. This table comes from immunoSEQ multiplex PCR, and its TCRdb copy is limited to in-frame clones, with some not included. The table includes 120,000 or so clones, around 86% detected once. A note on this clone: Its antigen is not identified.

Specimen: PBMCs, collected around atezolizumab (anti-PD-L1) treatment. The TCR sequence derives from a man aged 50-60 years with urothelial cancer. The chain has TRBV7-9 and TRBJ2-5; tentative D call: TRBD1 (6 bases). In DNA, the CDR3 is TGTGCCAGCACCCCAGGGGTGGATGGTGAGACCCAGTACTTC. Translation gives CASTPGVDGETQYF.